This TCR beta chain appears in the sequencing data of a study of blood T cell repertoires in COVID-19. This clone has only one observation. Germline assignment: CDR1 SGHTA and CDR2 FQGTGA. Trimming took off 4 bases at V and 6 bases at J, with 8 bases between the two ends. The CDR3 runs to 12 residues. The assay was immunoSEQ multiplex PCR, and TCRdb's table has in-frame clones only and misses some. In the table there are 45,000 to 50,000 clones, around nine tenths of which are singletons. The gene calls are TRBV7-3 and TRBJ2-3; a weak D match, TRBD1 (5 bases). The clonotype originates from a man in his forties or fifties with active COVID-19. The material sequenced was peripheral blood. CDR3 in DNA: TGTGCCAGCAGCTCAGGGATTGATACGCAGTATTTT. Residues: CASSSGIDTQYF. Supplemented by reference TRBV7-3 and TRBJ2-3, the full variable domain reads GAGVSQTPSNKVTEKGKYVELRCDPISGHTALYWYRQSLGQGPEFLIYFQGTGAADDSGLPNDRFFAVRPEGSVSTLKIQRTERGDSAVYLCASSSGIDTQYFGPGTRLTVL.